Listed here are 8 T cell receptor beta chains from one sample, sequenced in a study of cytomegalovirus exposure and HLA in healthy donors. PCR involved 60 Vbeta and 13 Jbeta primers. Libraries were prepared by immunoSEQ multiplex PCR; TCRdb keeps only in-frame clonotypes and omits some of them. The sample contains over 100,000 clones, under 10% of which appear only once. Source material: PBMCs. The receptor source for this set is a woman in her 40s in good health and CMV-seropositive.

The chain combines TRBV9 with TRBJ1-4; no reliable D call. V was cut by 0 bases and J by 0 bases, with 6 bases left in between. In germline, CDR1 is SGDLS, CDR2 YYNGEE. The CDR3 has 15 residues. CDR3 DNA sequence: TGTGCCAGCAGCGTAGCGGTTTCAACTAATGAAAAACTGTTTTTT. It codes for CASSVAVSTNEKLFF. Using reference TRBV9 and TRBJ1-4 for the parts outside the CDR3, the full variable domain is DSGVTQTPKHLITATGQRVTLRCSPRSGDLSVYWYQQSLDQGLQFLIQYYNGEERAKGNILERFSAQQFPDLHSELNLSSLELGDSALYFCASSVAVSTNEKLFFGSGTQLSVL.

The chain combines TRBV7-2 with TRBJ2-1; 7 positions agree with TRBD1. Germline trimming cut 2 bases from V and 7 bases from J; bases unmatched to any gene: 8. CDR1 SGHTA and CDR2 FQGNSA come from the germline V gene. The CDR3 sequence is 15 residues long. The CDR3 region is CASSLSGTALNEQFF. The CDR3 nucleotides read TGTGCCAGCAGCTTATCCGGGACAGCACTGAATGAGCAGTTCTTC.

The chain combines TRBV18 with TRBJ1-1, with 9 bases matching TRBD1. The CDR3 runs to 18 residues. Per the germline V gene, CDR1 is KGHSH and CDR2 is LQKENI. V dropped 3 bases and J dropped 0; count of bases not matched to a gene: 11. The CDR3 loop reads CASSPTAGTGTMNTEAFF. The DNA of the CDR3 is TGTGCCAGCTCACCTACGGCCGGGACAGGGACCATGAACACTGAAGCTTTCTTT.

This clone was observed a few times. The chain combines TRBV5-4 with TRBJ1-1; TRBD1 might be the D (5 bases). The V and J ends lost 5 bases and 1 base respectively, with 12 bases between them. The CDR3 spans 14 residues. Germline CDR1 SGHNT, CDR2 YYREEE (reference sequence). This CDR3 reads CASRDGHANTEAFF. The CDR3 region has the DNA TGTGCCAGCAGGGATGGACACGCGAACACTGAAGCTTTCTTT.

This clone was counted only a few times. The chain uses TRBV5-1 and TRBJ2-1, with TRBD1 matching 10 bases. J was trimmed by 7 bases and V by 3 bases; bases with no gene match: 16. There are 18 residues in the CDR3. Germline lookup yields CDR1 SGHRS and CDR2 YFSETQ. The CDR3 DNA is TGCGCCAGCAGCTCAGACTACCCCGGGACAGGGGTGAGTAATGAGCAGTTCTTC. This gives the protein CASSSDYPGTGVSNEQFF.

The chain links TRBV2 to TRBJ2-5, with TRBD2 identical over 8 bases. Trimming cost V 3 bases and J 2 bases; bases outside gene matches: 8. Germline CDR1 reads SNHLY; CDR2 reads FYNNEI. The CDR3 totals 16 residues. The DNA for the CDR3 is TGTGCCAGCAGTGATAGGAGCGGGGGCCGACAAGAGACCCAGTACTTC. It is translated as CASSDRSGGRQETQYF.

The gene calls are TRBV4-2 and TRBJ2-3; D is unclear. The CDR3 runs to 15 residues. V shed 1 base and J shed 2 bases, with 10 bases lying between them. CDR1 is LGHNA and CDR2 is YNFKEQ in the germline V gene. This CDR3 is CASSQAVRFTDTQYF. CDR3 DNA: TGTGCCAGCAGCCAAGCGGTCCGGTTCACAGATACGCAGTATTTT.

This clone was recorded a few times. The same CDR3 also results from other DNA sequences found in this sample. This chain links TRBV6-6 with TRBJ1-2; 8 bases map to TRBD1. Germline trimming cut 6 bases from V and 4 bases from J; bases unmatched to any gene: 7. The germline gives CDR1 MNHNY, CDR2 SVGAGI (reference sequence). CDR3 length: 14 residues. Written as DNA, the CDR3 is TGTGCCAGCAGCAGACAGGGGCCTATCTATGGCTACACCTTC. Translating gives CASSRQGPIYGYTF.